This TCR beta chain was recorded in a study of cytomegalovirus exposure and HLA in healthy donors. Study at large: A prior analysis found about 120 million unique TCR beta sequences from around 180 million T cells.

The PCR employed 60 Vbeta primers together with 13 Jbeta primers. Original data processing: About 11 million of the 60 million to 90 million unique TCR beta chains counted in a later analysis were shared. Sequencing used immunoSEQ multiplex PCR; TCRdb keeps in-frame clones, though not all of them. For V, J and clone size, that table is used; D and trimming come from the DNA. Of approximately 150,000 clones detected, 77% appear once; the ten largest clones hold 1.5% to 2%. Regarding the study as a whole: Clonal expansion was found to be greater in HLA-associated TCR beta chains than in equally common others in a later analysis. Roughly uniform depth of sequencing across donors was assumed in presence/absence analyses.

A word on this clone: What it binds is not known.

This CDR3 region has 15 residues. Germline CDR1 PRHDT, CDR2 FYEKMQ (reference sequence). Trimming removed 5 bases from V and 8 bases from J; junction bases left unmatched: 10. This sequence was found in a woman younger than 45 in good health and CMV-seronegative. The specimen was PBMCs. This chain uses TRBV13 with TRBJ2-1; 9 positions match TRBD2. CDR3 nucleotides: TGTGCCAGCAGCCCACGGGGGGGGACTAGCTATGAGCAGTTCTTC. As protein: CASSPRGGTSYEQFF.